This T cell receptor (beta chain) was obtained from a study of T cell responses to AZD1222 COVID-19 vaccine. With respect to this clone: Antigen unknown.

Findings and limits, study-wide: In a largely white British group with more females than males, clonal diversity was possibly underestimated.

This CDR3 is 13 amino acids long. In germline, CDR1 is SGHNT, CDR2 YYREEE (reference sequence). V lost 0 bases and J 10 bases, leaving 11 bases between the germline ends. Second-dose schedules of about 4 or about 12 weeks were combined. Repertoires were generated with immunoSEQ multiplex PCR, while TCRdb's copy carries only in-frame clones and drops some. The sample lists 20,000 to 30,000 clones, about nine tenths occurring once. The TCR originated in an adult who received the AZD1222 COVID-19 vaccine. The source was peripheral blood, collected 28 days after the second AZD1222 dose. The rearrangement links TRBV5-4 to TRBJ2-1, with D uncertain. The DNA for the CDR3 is TGTGCCAGCAGCTTGGATGTAATTCGGGAGCAGTTCTTC. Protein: CASSLDVIREQFF. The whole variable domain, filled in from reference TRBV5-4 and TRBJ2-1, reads ETGVTQSPTHLIKTRGQQVTLRCSSQSGHNTVSWYQQALGQGPQFIFQYYREEENGRGNFPPRFSGLQFPNYSSELNVNALELDDSALYLCASSLDVIREQFFGPGTRLTVL.